Detailed here is one T cell receptor beta chain. The conserved phenylalanine or tryptophan is not found at the CDR3 terminus, so this likely reflects a read error. This sample is part of a study of identical twins. Each CDR3 protein gets one entry after TCRdb re-called the 5' RACE reads with MiXCR. The sample has 300,000 or so distinct CDR3 sequences, less than 9.5% seen once. The CDR3 contains 14 residues. V was pared by 6 bases and J by 4 bases, with 5 bases of the junction left unmatched. In germline, CDR1 is LNHDA, CDR2 SQIVND (reference sequence). In addition, the sample was reused for a study of yellow fever vaccine responses in identical twins.

The chain recombines TRBV19 with TRBJ2-5; 10 bases are a match to TRBD2. Input material: CD8+ T cells sorted from blood. The receptor's source is a woman younger than 35 in good health. The CDR3 loop reads CASSPSGGGETQYS. CDR3 coding DNA: TGTGCCAGTAGCCCTAGCGGGGGAGGAGAGACCCAGTACTCC.